The present T cell receptor (beta chain) was sequenced within a study of CD8 T cells in Susac syndrome. Study-level background: Patients with Susac syndrome had blood drawn and were at that point therapy-naive, on corticosteroids, or on intravenous immunoglobulin alone.

It was with random hexamers that about 0.45 to 1 ug RNA was reverse transcribed. Amplification of TCR beta CDR3 spanned 54 Vbeta and 13 Jbeta via immunoSEQ multiplex PCR. A single record per CDR3 protein comes from TCRdb applying MiXCR to the immunoSEQ multiplex PCR reads. Seen here are around 230,000 distinct CDR3 sequences, 95% to 97% observed once, and the top ten hold 0.095% to 0.12%. Looked up from germline, CDR1 is KGHDR and CDR2 is SFDVKD. The CDR3 is 11 amino acids. Deletions cut 3 bases from V and 5 bases from J, with 3 bases between. The authors carried out high-throughput sequencing of TCR beta. They applied it to CD8+ and CD4+ T cells obtained from blood.

The sample consisted of CD4+ T cells from PBMCs. The TCR sequence derives from a human donor with Susac syndrome. The chain has TRBV24-1 and TRBJ1-1; D remains unclear. This CDR3 reads CATSDLTEAFF. CDR3 nucleotides: TGTGCCACCAGTGATCTAACTGAAGCTTTCTTT.